Given below is one T cell receptor (beta chain) in context. The sample comes from a study of blood T cell repertoires in COVID-19. The wider study: Sources were T cells, B-cell-depleted T cells, or PBMCs; the material itself was cDNA or gDNA.

Original methodology: By means of reference gene primer amplification, nucleated cell counts were estimated. Measured with immunoSEQ multiplex PCR; TCRdb has only the in-frame clones, and not every one. V, J and clone size were drawn from that table, and D and trimming were deduced from the DNA. The sample yields some 69,000 clones, roughly 80% seen once. The source is a man aged 55 to 70 with acute or convalescent COVID-19. Specimen: peripheral blood.

CDR3 sequence (DNA): TGCAGCGGAATACAGGGTATGGCTGAAGCTTTCTTT. Translation gives CSGIQGMAEAFF. The genes are TRBV29-1 and TRBJ1-1; maybe TRBD1 (6 bases). The V gene's germline CDR1 is SQVTM and CDR2 ANQGSEA. The V end lost 7 bases, the J end lost 6 bases, and 15 bases lay between the germline ends. This CDR3 is built from 12 residues.